These 6 T cell receptor beta chains were all obtained from the same sample, sequenced in a study of T cell responses to AZD1222 COVID-19 vaccine. Sequencing used immunoSEQ multiplex PCR; TCRdb keeps in-frame clones, though not all of them. The sample lists about 120,000 clones, more than 85% occurring once. The sample in question was peripheral blood, obtained on day 0 of AZD1222 vaccination. These receptors all come from an adult in good health.

Written as DNA, the CDR3 is TGTGCCAGCAGCCGTGTATCGGCTGGCACTGAAGCTTTCTTT. Its protein product is CASSRVSAGTEAFF. The chain has TRBV7-2 and TRBJ1-1; D not resolved. Germline CDR1 SGHTA, CDR2 FQGNSA. The CDR3 covers 14 residues. The ends were cut back, 5 bases at V and 4 bases at J, with 14 bases in the middle.

The CDR3 region is CASSEDYEQYF. For the CDR3, the DNA is TGTGCCAGCAGTGAAGACTACGAGCAGTACTTC. This chain connects TRBV2 to TRBJ2-7; no definite D call. The V and J ends lost 1 base and 3 bases respectively, with 1 base between them. The CDR3 is 11 amino acids. CDR1 is SNHLY and CDR2 is FYNNEI in the germline V gene.

CDR3 nucleotides: TGTGCCAGTAGTAGGGACACAGCTTATGGCTACACCTTC. This translates into CASSRDTAYGYTF. V and J are TRBV19 and TRBJ1-2; D possibly corresponds to TRBD1 (6 bases). There are 13 residues in the CDR3. CDR1 LNHDA and CDR2 SQIVND come from the germline V gene (reference sequence). Trimming pared 4 bases from V and 5 bases from J, leaving 11 bases between. Combining the CDR3 with reference TRBV19 and TRBJ1-2 gives the whole variable domain DGGITQSPKYLFRKEGQNVTLSCEQNLNHDAMYWYRQDPGQGLRLIYYSQIVNDFQKGDIAEGYSVSREKKESFPLTVTSAQKNPTAFYLCASSRDTAYGYTFGSGTRLTVV.

CDR3 amino acids: CASSGGTGGKYEQYF. CDR3 coding DNA: TGCGCCAGCAGCGGGGGGACAGGGGGCAAGTACGAGCAGTACTTC. This chain links TRBV5-1 with TRBJ2-7; 12 bases are a match to TRBD1. The germline V gene encodes CDR1 SGHRS and CDR2 YFSETQ. The CDR3 has 15 amino acids. V shed 4 bases and J 4 bases; nucleotides not matched to a gene: 6.

This sequence joins TRBV5-4 and TRBJ1-2; a possible D gene is TRBD1 (5 bases). The V gene lost 4 bases and the J gene lost 3 bases, with 13 bases spanning the gap. The germline CDR1 and CDR2 sequences are SGHNT and YYREEE (reference sequence). The CDR3 runs 14 residues. The CDR3 loop reads CASSLRGADYGYTF. The CDR3 DNA reads TGTGCCAGCAGCCTTCGAGGGGCGGACTATGGCTACACCTTC.

The V gene is TRBV28, the J gene TRBJ1-3; possibly TRBD1 for D (6 bases). The V end was cut by 1 base, the J end by 4 bases, with 11 bases between. CDR3 length: 15 amino acids. In germline, CDR1 is MDHEN, CDR2 SYDVKM. The CDR3 protein is CASSLYEGEGNTIYF. The CDR3 DNA follows: TGTGCCAGCAGTTTATACGAGGGGGAAGGAAACACCATATATTTT.